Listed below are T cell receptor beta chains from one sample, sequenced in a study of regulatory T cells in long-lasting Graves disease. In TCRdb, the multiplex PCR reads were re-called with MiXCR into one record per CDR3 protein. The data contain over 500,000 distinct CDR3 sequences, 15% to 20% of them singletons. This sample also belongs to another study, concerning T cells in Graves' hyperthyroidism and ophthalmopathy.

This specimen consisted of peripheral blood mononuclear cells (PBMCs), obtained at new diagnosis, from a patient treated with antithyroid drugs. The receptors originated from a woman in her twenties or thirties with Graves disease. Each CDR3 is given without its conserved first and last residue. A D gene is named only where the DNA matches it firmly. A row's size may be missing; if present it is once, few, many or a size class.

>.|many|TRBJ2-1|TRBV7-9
ASSPHRRVQF
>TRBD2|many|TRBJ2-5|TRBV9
ASSVGGLAGVQETQY
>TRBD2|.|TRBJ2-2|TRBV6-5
ASSSGTSVLRTGELF
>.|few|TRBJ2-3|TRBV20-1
SARRPEGPTDTQY
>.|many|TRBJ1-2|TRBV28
ASSLQLGGYT
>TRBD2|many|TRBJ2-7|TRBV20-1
SARDPRELSYEQY
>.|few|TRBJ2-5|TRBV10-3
AISARAGGIGETQY
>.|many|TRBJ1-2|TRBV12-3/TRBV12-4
ASRYYLRANYGYT
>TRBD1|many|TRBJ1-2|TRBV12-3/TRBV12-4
ASREDRGLGYT
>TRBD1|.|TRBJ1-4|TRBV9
ASSVGTGGNGEKLF
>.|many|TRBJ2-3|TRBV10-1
ASSESRGWGTDTQY
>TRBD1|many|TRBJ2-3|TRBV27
ASSANPTGGKTDTQY
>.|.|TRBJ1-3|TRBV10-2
ASTPTPGNTIY
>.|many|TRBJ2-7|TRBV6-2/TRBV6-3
ASTAGYEQY
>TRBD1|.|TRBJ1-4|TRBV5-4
ASSGGGRGEKLF
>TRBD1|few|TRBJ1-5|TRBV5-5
ASSFADRGAQPQH
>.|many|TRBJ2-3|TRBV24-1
ATSGGRAFTDTQY
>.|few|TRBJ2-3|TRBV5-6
ASSPGGHSTDTQY
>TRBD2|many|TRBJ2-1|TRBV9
ASSSPLAGVDNEQF
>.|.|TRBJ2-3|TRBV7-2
ASSLHRGKRADTQY
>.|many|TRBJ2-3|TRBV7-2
ASSLDGSSSDTQY
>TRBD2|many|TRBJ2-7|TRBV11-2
ASSSTSRKPGLAGVSRYEQY
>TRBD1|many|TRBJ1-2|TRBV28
ASSPGGTGYGYT
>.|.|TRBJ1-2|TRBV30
AWSSSGTWTYGYT
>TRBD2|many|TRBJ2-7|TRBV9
ASSGGTSGYEQY